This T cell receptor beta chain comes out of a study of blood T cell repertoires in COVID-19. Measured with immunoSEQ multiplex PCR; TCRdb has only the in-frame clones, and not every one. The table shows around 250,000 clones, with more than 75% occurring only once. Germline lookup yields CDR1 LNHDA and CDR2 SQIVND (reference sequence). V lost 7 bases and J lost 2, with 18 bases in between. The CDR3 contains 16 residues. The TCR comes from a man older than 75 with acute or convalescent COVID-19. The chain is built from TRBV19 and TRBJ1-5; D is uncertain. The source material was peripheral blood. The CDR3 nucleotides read TGTGCCAGTACTCCCTGGGCCGGGAGGGGCAATCAGCCCCAGCATTTT. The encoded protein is CASTPWAGRGNQPQHF.